This T cell receptor beta chain was recovered during a study of T cell responses to AZD1222 COVID-19 vaccine (dated by TCRdb to about 2021). For the wider study: TCR sequencing covered more than 230 trial participants: approximately 200 given two doses of AZD1222 and around 25 given two doses of MenACWY control vaccine. Trial participants were enrolled into age subgroups of 18-55, 56-69 and 70-plus years, which contained approximately 150, 28 and 58 TCR-sequenced participants, respectively.

In the paper's terms, the time point label means: about 28 days (+/-7) after the second vaccine dose. Read against the paper, the sample's treatment or condition label means: meningococcal conjugate vaccine given as trial control. Vaccinee samples were obtained from the UK trials COV001 and COV002, which included a single-blind randomized controlled phase 2/3 trial of AZD1222 (ChAdOx1 nCoV-19) in healthy adults. Trial participant PBMC samples were collected at day 0 and day 28 after the second dose for TCRbeta chain sequencing. The CDR3 regions of human TCRbeta chains were analyzed by immunosequencing. Regarding the original processing steps: TCRs in the repertoires were compared against a reference library of SARS-CoV-2-specific TCRs that had been generated with the MIRA antigen-specificity platform. Breadth was defined as the fraction of unique TCRs that were SARS-CoV-2-associated. Depth was defined as the fraction of total T cells that were SARS-CoV-2-associated. Using the MIRA data, each spike-specific TCR was assigned both to the spike region to which the TCR was reactive and to a CD4 or CD8 class. Log10-transformed breadth and depth values were compared by one-way ANOVA with Sidak's multiple comparisons tests. This is the immuneACCESS table as TCRdb keeps it, with only in-frame sequences that have V and J called. A part of the clones is gone; compared with another copy, unresolved V genes explain less than half, and the rest is unexplained. V and J calls plus clone size are reproduced from that table; the DNA served to infer D and trimming. Across this sample there are 140,000 or so clones, with around 90% seen only once. 5% to 6.5% of the sample belongs to the ten largest clones.

The germline V gene gives CDR1 as SGDLS and CDR2 as YYNGEE. V trim: 5 bases; J trim: 10 bases; unmatched bases: 8. There are 14 amino acids in the CDR3, from cysteine to phenylalanine inclusive. This entry keeps only the CDR3 DNA: 42 bases, framed from base 1. This clone was seen more than once but under ten times. No cognate antigen has been identified for it. Base qualities are not provided; no much larger clone lies one nucleotide away. What the research found in general, with its limitations: CD4 TCRs associated with the vaccine covered the entire spike protein, and the dominant responses were in regions 160-218 and 743-854. Because no samples from the day 14 peak response were available, repertoires could be characterized only after the peak T cell response. Conclusions about previously exposed vaccinees are limited, since just five or six AZD1222 recipients were seropositive for SARS-CoV-2 at baseline. A significant rise in spike-specific TCR breadth and depth was observed after two AZD1222 doses relative to day 0 and relative to MenACWY recipients. In the small 56-69-year group, the increase in depth fell short of significance, most likely because of low power. Participants were mostly white British and included more females than males, and it was suggested by the authors that clonal diversity may have been underestimated. Reportedly, almost half of the unique spike-specific TCRs recognized epitopes lying outside the regions that are mutated in the B.1.351 and B.1.1.7 variants.

Material: peripheral blood, obtained 28 days after the second dose of the MenACWY control vaccine. The receptor was derived from an adult who received the MenACWY meningococcal vaccine as a control. The rearrangement combines TRBV9 with TRBJ1-6, and TRBD1 aligns with 8 junction nucleotides. The DNA is as follows: TGTGCCAGCAGTGCAGGGGGCGCGGAATCACCCCTCCACTTT. The resulting protein is CASSAGGAESPLHF.